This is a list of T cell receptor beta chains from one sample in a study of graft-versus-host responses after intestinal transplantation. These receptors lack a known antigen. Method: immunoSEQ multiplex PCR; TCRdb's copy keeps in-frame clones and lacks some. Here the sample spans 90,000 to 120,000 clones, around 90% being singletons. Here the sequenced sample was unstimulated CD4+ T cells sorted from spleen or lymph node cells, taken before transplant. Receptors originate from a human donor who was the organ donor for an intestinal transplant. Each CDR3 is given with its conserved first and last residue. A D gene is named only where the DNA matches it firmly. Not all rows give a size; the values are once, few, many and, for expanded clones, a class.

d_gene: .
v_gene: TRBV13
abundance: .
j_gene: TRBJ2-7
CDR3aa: CASSIGSEQYF
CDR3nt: TGTGCCAGCAGTATAGGTAGCGAGCAGTACTTC

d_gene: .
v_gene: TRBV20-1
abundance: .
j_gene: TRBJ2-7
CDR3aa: CSASGHYEQYF
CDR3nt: TGCAGTGCTTCGGGACACTACGAGCAGTACTTC

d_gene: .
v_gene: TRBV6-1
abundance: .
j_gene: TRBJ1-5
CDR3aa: CASSEWSNQPQHF
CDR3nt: TGTGCCAGCAGTGAATGGAGCAATCAGCCCCAGCATTTT

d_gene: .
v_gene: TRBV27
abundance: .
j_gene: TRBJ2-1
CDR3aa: CASSPRWRGNEQFF
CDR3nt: TGTGCCAGCAGTCCCCGTTGGAGGGGCAATGAGCAGTTCTTC

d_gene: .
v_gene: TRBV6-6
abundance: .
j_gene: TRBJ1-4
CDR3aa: CASSYTRTEKLFF
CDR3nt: TGTGCCAGCAGTTACACCCGGACAGAAAAACTGTTTTTT

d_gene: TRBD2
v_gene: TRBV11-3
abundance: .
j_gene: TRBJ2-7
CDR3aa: CASSLVSSGSYEQYF
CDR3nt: TGTGCCAGCAGCTTAGTTTCCAGCGGGAGCTACGAGCAGTACTTC

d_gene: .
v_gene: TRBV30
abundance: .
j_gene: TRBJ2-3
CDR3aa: CAWSVRGPYTRGTQYF
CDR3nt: TGTGCCTGGAGTGTAAGGGGACCCTATACCCGAGGCACGCAGTATTTT

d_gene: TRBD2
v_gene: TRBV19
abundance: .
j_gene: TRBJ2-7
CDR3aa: CASSMTSGGTSYEQYF
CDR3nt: TGTGCCAGTAGTATGACTAGCGGGGGGACCTCCTACGAGCAGTACTTC

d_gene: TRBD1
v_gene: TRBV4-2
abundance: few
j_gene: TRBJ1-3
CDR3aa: CASSPRDRGVGNTIYF
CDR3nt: TGTGCCAGCAGCCCCCGGGACAGGGGCGTTGGAAACACCATATATTTT

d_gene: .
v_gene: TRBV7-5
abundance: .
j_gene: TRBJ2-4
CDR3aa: CVRSSDTLRDTKNIQYF
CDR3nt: TGTGTCAGAAGCTCGGACACCTTAAGGGATACCAAAAACATTCAGTACTTC

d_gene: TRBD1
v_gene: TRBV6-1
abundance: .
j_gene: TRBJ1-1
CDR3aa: CASSARDRNTEAFF
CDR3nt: TGTGCCAGCAGTGCCCGGGACAGGAACACTGAAGCTTTCTTT

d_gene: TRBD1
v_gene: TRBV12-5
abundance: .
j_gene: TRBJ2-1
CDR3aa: CASGLTGGYNEQFF
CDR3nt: TGTGCTAGTGGTTTGACAGGGGGCTACAATGAGCAGTTCTTC

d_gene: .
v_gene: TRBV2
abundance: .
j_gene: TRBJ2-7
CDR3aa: CASSEWTGSHEQYF
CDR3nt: TGTGCCAGCAGTGAATGGACGGGGAGCCACGAGCAGTACTTC

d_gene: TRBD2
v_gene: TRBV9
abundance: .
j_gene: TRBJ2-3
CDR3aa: CASSVIGGNRDTQYF
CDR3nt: TGTGCCAGCAGCGTTATCGGGGGGAACCGAGATACGCAGTATTTT

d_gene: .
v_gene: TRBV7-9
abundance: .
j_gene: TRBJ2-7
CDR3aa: CASSLGGASSYEQYF
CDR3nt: TGTGCCAGCAGCTTGGGGGGGGCCAGCTCCTACGAGCAGTACTTC

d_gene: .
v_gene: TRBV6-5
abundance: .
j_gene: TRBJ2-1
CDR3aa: CASIYSLGNEQFF
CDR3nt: TGTGCCAGCATATACAGCCTTGGCAATGAGCAGTTCTTC

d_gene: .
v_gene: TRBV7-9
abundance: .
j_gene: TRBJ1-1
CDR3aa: CASSLQDTEAFF
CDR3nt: TGTGCCAGCAGCTTACAAGATACTGAAGCTTTCTTT

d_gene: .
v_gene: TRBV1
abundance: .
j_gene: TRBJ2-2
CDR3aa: CTSSQYALLTGTTGELFF
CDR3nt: TGCACCAGCAGCCAATATGCCCTTTTGACAGGAACTACCGGGGAGCTGTTTTTT

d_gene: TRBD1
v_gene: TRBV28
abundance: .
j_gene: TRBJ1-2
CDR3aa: CASSLGQGYYGYTF
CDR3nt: TGTGCCAGCAGTCTGGGACAGGGATACTATGGCTACACCTTC

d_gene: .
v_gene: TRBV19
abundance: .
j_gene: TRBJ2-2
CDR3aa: CASSIDAANTGELFF
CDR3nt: TGTGCCAGTAGTATTGACGCCGCGAACACCGGGGAGCTGTTTTTT

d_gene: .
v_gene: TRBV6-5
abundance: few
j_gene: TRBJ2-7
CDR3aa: CASSYSSVLFYEQYF
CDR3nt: TGTGCCAGCAGTTACTCGAGTGTATTATTCTACGAGCAGTACTTC

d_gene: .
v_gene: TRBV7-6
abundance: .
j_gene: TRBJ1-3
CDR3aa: CASRPGGGNTIYF
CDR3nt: TGTGCCAGCAGACCCGGGGGTGGAAACACCATATATTTT

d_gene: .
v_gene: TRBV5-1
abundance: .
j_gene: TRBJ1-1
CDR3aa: CASSPWGTRSAFF
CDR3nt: TGCGCCAGCAGCCCCTGGGGAACCAGGTCAGCTTTCTTT

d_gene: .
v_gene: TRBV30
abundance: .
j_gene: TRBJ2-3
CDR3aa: CAWRGLTSFLDTQYF
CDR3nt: TGTGCCTGGAGGGGCCTAACTAGTTTTCTCGATACGCAGTATTTT

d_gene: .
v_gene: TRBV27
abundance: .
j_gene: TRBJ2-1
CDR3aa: CASALLSSYNEQFF
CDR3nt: TGTGCCAGCGCGCTCCTTAGCTCCTACAATGAGCAGTTCTTC

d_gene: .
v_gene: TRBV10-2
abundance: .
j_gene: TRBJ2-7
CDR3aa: CASSDPDSYEQYF
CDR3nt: TGCGCCAGCAGTGATCCGGACTCCTACGAGCAGTACTTC

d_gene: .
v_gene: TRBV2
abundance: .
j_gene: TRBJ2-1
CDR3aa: CASLFRDGAYNEQFF
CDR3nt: TGTGCCAGTCTATTCCGGGACGGCGCTTACAATGAGCAGTTCTTC

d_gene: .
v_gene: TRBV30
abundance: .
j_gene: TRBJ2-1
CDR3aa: CAWSAIEQFF
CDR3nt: TGTGCCTGGAGCGCCATTGAGCAGTTCTTC

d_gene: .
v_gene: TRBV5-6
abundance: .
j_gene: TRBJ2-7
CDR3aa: CASSLTGPYEQYF
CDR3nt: TGTGCCAGCAGCTTGACAGGGCCATACGAGCAGTACTTC

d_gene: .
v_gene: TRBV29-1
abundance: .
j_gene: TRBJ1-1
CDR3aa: CSVPGNTEAFF
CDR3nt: TGCAGCGTTCCGGGGAACACTGAAGCTTTCTTT

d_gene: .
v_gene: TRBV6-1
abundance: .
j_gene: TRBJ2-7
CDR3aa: CASSISGYEQYF
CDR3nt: TGTGCCAGCAGTATCTCGGGTTACGAGCAGTACTTC

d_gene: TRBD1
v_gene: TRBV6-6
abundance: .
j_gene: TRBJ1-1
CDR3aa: CASSYTLQGVTEAFF
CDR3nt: TGTGCCAGCAGTTACACTTTACAGGGGGTCACTGAAGCTTTCTTT

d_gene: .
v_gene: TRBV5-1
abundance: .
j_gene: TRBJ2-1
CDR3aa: CASTKGSNDYNEQFF
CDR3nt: TGCGCCAGCACGAAAGGGTCCAACGACTACAATGAGCAGTTCTTC